The clone carrying this T cell receptor (beta chain) showed up many times. Its antigen is unidentified. This sample is part of a study of early T cells in non-severe SARS-CoV-2 infection. Study-level information: Sequencing used unsorted whole-blood bulk RNA, so chains lack pairing.

Tagging with unique molecular identifiers was applied to individual cDNA molecules. TCRdb itself ran the 5' RACE reads through MiXCR, one entry per CDR3 protein. The sample consists of under 30,000 distinct CDR3 sequences, about 5% of them appearing once. General study findings and limits: VDJdb matching favored anti-spike CD8 responses, missing private and CD4 specificities.

The CDR3 spans 16 residues. Trimming took 6 bases from V and 0 from J, leaving 14 bases between them. Germline CDR1 SGHTA, CDR2 FQGNSA. This TCR was sampled from an adult who was a healthcare worker with PCR-confirmed SARS-CoV-2 infection or an uninfected control (not recorded which). The V and J genes are TRBV7-2 and TRBJ2-2, with D possibly called TRBD1 or TRBD2 (5 bases each). The sample consisted of whole blood. The CDR3 nucleotides are TGTGCCAGCAGTGGGACGTGGCAGGCGAACACCGGGGAGCTGTTTTTT. It is translated as CASSGTWQANTGELFF.